This T cell receptor (beta chain) was recorded in a study of T cells in Graves' hyperthyroidism and ophthalmopathy. A few counts support this clonotype. TCR beta CDR3 region amplification was performed from RNA transcripts. Primed by the HTBI set, a first-round RT-PCR was run on the TCR CDR3. MiXCR was run by TCRdb on the multiplex PCR reads, yielding one entry per CDR3 protein. The table records about 600,000 distinct CDR3 sequences, approximately 16% of them present only once. The germline V gene encodes CDR1 SGHRS and CDR2 YFSETQ. Trimming left V 4 bases short and J 6 bases short, with 13 bases between. The CDR3 contains 13 residues.

The sequencing input was blood. The J gene is TRBJ1-2, the V gene TRBV5-1, with no clear D. The receptor comes from a middle-aged woman with Graves' ophthalmopathy. CDR3 DNA: TGCGCCAGCAGCCCCCTATTTGTTAATGGCTACACCTTC. It is translated as CASSPLFVNGYTF.